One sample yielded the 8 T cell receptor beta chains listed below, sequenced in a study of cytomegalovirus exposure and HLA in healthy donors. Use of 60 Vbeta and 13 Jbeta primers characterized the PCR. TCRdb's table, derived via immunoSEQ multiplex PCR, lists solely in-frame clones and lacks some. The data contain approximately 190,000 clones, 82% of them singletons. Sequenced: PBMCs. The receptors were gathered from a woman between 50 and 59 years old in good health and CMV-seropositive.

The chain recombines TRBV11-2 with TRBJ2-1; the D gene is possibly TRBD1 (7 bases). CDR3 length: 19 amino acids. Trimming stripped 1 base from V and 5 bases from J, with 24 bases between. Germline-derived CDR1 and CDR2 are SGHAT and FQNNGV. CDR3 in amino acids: CASSLAQPPEGAHDNEQFF. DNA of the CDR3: TGTGCCAGCAGCTTAGCCCAACCCCCGGAGGGGGCGCACGACAATGAGCAGTTCTTC.

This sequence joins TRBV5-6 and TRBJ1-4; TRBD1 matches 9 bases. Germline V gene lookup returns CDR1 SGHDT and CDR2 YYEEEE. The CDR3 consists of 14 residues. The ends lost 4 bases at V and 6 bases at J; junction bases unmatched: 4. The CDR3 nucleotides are TGTGCCAGCAGCAACAGGGGGCCTGATGAAAAACTGTTTTTT. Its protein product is CASSNRGPDEKLFF.

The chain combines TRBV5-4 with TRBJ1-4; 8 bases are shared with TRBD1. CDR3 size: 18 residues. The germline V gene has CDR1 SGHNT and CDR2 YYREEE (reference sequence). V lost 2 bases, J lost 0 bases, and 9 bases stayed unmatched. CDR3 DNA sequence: TGTGCCAGCAGCTTTTATGACAGGGGTCGTTCAACTAATGAAAAACTGTTTTTT. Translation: CASSFYDRGRSTNEKLFF.

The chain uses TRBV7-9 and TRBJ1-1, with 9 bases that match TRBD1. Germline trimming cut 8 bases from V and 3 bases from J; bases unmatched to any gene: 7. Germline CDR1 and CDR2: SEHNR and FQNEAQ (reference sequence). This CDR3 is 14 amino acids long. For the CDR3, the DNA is TGTGCCAGCCGTACAGGGGGCACTCACACTGAAGCTTTCTTT. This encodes CASRTGGTHTEAFF.

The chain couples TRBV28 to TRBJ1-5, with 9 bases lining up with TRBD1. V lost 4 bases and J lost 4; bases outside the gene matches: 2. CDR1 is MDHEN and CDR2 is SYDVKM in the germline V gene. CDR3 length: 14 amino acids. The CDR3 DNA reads TGTGCCAGCAGTTCAGGGACAGGGAATCAGCCCCAGCATTTT. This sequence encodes CASSSGTGNQPQHF.

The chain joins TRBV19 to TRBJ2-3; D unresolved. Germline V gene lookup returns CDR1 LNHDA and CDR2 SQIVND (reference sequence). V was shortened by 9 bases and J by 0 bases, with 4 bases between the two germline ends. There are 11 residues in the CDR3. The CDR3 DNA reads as TGTGCCAGCAGGAGCACAGATACGCAGTATTTT. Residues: CASRSTDTQYF.

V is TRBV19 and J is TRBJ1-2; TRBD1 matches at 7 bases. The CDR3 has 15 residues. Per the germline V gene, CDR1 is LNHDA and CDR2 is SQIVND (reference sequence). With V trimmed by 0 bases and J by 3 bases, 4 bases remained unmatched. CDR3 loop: CASSIDGQGDYGYTF. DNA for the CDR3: TGTGCCAGTAGTATAGATGGTCAGGGGGACTATGGCTACACCTTC.

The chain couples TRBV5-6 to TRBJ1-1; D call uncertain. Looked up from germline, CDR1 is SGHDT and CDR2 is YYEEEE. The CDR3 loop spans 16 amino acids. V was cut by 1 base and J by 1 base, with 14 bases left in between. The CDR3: CASSLKRARGNTEAFF. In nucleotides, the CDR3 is TGTGCCAGCAGCTTGAAGCGGGCCCGGGGGAACACTGAAGCTTTCTTT.